The entry that follows covers one T cell receptor beta chain sequence. This clone has only a few counts. The antigen it binds to is not known. One base away there is no much larger clone; base qualities are not given. The record originates from a study of tumor-infiltrating lymphocytes in localized non-small cell lung cancer (dated by TCRdb to the early 2020s). Turning to the overall study: The cohort covered several histologies, both smokers and never-smokers, and patients whose samples were collected after neoadjuvant chemotherapy. Resected tumor tissue and uninvolved lung tissue described as non-adjacent to the tumor were contributed by each patient, with both tissues obtained from the same patient. Alongside flow cytometry, multiplex immunofluorescence, RNA-seq, exome sequencing and proteomics, TCR sequencing was applied to the same patients as one of several integrated assays. In total, the ICON cohort was made up of 150 or so surgical patients who had localized non-small cell lung cancer and whose tumors were resected. For 50 to 60 patients, immunoSEQ T-cell fraction was compared between paired tumor and uninvolved lung. The full study reports these points: Because assay coverage varied across patients depending on available tissue quantity, TCR sequencing was performed for only a subset of the cohort. No difference in TCR-derived T-cell fraction was observed between the flow cytometry-defined immunotypes IM1 (good prognosis) and IM2 (poor prognosis). No association of tumor T-cell fraction from TCR sequencing with recurrence-free survival was found (p = 0.61). Different pieces of the same tissue were used for different assays, so technical variation could not be separated from intratumor heterogeneity. Consistent with immunofluorescence CD3 counts, TCRbeta sequencing supported greater T cell infiltration in tumors than in uninvolved lung tissue.

TCR sequencing with the immunoSEQ assay provided the T-cell fraction in tumor and uninvolved lung tissue. The source study handled its data this way. For survival analysis, patients were split into high (upper tertile) and low (lower two tertiles) T-cell fraction groups and compared by log-rank test. A signed-rank test was used to check for differences in T-cell fraction between paired tumor and uninvolved lung. This immuneACCESS table, as held by TCRdb, lists in-frame sequences with V and J called but not all clones. Of the missing ones, under half trace to an unresolved V gene in checked studies; the others have no known cause. Clonal size and the V and J genes are those of that table, whereas D and trimming came from the DNA. The sample yields roughly 7,400 clones; 65% to 85% were counted once. Clones ranked in the top ten supply 9% of the sample. The first patient joined ICON in April 2016, and enrollment wrapped up when the last patient was enrolled in the second half of 2018. A subcohort of some 75 patients provided fresh tumor and matched uninvolved tissue for in-depth immune analyses, with TCR sequencing among those analyses. TCR sequencing was performed on DNA isolated from bulk tissue, without cell sorting.

V is pruned by 8 bases and J by 5 bases, leaving 5 bases of the junction without a gene match. Measured from the cysteine to the phenylalanine, the CDR3 is 13 residues long. The kept DNA is CDR3 alone, 39 bases in frame from the first base. As encoded in the germline V gene (reference sequence), CDR1 is GTSNPN while CDR2 is SVGIG. Sequenced material: lung tumor tissue. The receptor was derived from a human donor with non-small cell lung cancer. Recombination connected TRBV30 to TRBJ2-1, and 11 junction bases match TRBD2. The bases are TGTGCCATGGGACTAGCGGAGCACAATGAGCAGTTCTTC. Translated, it gives CAMGLAEHNEQFF. Supplemented by the reference TRBV30 and TRBJ2-1 proteins around the CDR3, the complete variable domain is SQTIHQWPATLVQPVGSPLSLECTVEGTSNPNLYWYRQAAGRGLQLLFYSVGIGQISSEVPQNLSASRPQDRQFILSSKKLLLSDSGFYLCAMGLAEHNEQFFGPGTRLTVL.